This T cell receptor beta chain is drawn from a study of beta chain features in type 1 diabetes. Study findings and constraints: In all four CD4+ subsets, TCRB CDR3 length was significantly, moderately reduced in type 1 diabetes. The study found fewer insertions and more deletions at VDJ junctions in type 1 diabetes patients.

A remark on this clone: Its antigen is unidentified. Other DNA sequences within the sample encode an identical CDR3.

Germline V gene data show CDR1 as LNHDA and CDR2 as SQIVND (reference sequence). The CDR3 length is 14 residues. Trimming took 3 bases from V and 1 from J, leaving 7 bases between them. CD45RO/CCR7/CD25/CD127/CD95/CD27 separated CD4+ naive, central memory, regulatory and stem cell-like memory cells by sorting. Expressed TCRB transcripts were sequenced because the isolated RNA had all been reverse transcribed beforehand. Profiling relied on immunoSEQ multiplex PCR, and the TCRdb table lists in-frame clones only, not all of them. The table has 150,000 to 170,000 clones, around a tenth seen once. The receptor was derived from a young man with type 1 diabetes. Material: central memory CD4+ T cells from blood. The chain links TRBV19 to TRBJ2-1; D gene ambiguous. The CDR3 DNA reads TGTGCCAGTAGTATGGTGAGTTCCTACAATGAGCAGTTCTTC. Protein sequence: CASSMVSSYNEQFF.